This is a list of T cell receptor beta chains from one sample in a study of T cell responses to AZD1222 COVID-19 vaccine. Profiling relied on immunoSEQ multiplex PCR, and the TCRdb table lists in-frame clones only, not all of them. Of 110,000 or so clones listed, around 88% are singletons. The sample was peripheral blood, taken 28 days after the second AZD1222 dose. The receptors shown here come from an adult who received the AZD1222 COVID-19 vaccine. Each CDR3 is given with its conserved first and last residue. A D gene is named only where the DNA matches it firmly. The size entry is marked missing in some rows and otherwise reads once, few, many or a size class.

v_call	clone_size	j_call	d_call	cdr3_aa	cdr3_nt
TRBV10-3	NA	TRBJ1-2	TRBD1	CAIGTGMDGYTF	TGTGCCATCGGGACAGGGATGGATGGCTACACCTTC
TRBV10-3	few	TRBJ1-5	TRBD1	CAITQDRNQPQHF	TGTGCCATCACTCAGGACAGGAATCAGCCCCAGCATTTT
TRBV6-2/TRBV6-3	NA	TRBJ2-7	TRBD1	CASSRVTTGAEQYF	TGTGCCAGCAGCCGAGTTACGACAGGGGCCGAGCAGTACTTC
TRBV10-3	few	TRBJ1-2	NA	CAISEGTRQAYGYTF	TGTGCCATCAGTGAGGGGACACGGCAAGCCTATGGCTACACCTTC
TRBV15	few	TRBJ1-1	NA	CATSRDSLDRLGTEAFF	TGTGCCACCAGCAGAGATTCTCTCGACAGGTTGGGCACTGAAGCTTTCTTT
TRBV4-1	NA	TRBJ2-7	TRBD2	CASSQASSGGVYEQYF	TGCGCCAGCAGCCAAGCCTCTAGCGGGGGGGTTTACGAGCAGTACTTC
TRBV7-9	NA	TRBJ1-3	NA	CASSLGGRDTIYF	TGTGCCAGCAGCTTAGGGGGCCGGGACACCATATATTTT
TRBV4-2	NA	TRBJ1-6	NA	CASSQDSGREYNSPLHF	TGTGCCAGCAGCCAAGATTCAGGCAGGGAGTATAATTCACCCCTCCACTTT
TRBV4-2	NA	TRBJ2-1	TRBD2	CASSQVSGGLGEQFF	TGTGCCAGCAGCCAAGTAAGCGGGGGACTGGGTGAGCAGTTCTTC
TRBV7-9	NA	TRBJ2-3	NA	CASPRGSTDTQYF	TGTGCCAGCCCCCGCGGGAGCACAGATACGCAGTATTTT
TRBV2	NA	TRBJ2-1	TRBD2	CASSGLAGGYNEQFF	TGTGCCAGCAGCGGACTAGCGGGGGGGTACAATGAGCAGTTCTTC
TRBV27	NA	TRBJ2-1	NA	CASSFRLIGTTGNEQFF	TGTGCCAGCAGTTTCCGACTCATAGGGACAACAGGCAATGAGCAGTTCTTC
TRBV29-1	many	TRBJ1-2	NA	CSAETGGTYGYTF	TGCAGCGCCGAAACTGGGGGAACCTATGGCTACACCTTC